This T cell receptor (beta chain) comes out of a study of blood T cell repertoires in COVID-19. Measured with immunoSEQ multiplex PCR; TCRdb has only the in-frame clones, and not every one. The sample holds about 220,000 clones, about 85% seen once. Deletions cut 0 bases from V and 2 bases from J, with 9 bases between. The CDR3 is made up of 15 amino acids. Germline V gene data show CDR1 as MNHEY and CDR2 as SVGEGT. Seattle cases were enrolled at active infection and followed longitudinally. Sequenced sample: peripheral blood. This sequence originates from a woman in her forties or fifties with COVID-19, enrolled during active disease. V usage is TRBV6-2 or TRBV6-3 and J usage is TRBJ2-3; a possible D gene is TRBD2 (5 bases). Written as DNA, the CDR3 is TGTGCCAGCAGTTACTCGAGGGCGCACACAGATACGCAGTATTTT. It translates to CASSYSRAHTDTQYF.